The 24 T cell receptor beta chains reported below all come from one sample, sequenced in a study of T-cell reconstitution after alpha-beta-depleted transplantation in children (dated by TCRdb to about 2016). Per the publication, the treatment or condition label means: allogeneic hematopoietic cell transplantation with graft depleted of TCRalphabeta T cells and CD19 B cells. The library was generated by PCR. Reads for this sample came from an Illumina HiSeq 2500. TCR libraries were prepared with molecular barcoding, using unique molecular identifiers to normalize TCRbeta repertoire quantification. The raw public reads went through TCRdb reprocessing: fastp at Q25, MiXCR clone calling, in-frame beta chains kept. Under each unique CDR3 protein, matching rows form one entry showing the most common genes and DNA. This sample has 120,000 or so distinct CDR3 sequences in its table, and around 23% of those were observed once. The ten largest clones take up 10% of the sample.

The starting material was PBMCs, mostly from graft donor cells, obtained 180 days after TCRalphabeta/CD19-depleted stem cell transplant. Receptor source: a male patient aged 2-15 years who had a stem cell transplant for chronic granulomatous disease, so the T cells may come from the graft donor.

The chain is built from TRBV29-1 and TRBJ2-4; perhaps D is TRBD1 or TRBD2 (5 bases each). Germline CDR1 SQVTM, CDR2 ANQGSEA. V lost 7 bases and J 2 bases, leaving 15 bases between the germline ends. CDR3 length: 14 residues. CDR3 DNA: TGCAGCGCCGCCCGGGACGGCTCCAAAAACATTCAGTACTTC. This gives the protein CSAARDGSKNIQYF.

This clonotype has ten or more counts. The CDR3 is CASSRSGSNQPQHF. The CDR3 region has the DNA TGTGCCAGCTCACGAAGCGGTAGCAATCAGCCCCAGCATTTT. This chain uses TRBV18 with TRBJ1-5, with no clear D. This CDR3 has 14 amino acids. Deletions cut 4 bases from V and 0 bases from J, with 7 bases between. Per the germline V gene, CDR1 is KGHSH and CDR2 is LQKENI.

The CDR3 DNA sequence: TGCGCCAGCAGCCCGGGCGGGAGGAGCAATGAGCAGTTCTTC. Its translation is CASSPGGRSNEQFF. J is TRBJ2-1 and V is TRBV5-1, with 8 bases matching TRBD2. The CDR3 is 14 residues long. V lost 4 bases and J lost 6; bases outside the gene matches: 6. The germline V gene has CDR1 SGHRS and CDR2 YFSETQ.

Many counts were recorded for this clonotype. This chain connects TRBV11-2 to TRBJ2-3; 15 bases fit TRBD2. Germline assignment: CDR1 SGHAT and CDR2 FQNNGV. V shed 6 bases and J 2 bases; nucleotides not matched to a gene: 9. The CDR3 runs 18 residues. Written as DNA, the CDR3 is TGTGCCAGCAGGAGCCTCGGACTAGCGGGGGGGAACACAGATACGCAGTATTTT. This gives the protein CASRSLGLAGGNTDTQYF. The whole variable domain, filled in from reference TRBV11-2 and TRBJ2-3, reads EAGVAQSPRYKIIEKRQSVAFWCNPISGHATLYWYQQILGQGPKLLIQFQNNGVVDDSQLPKDRFSAERLKGVDSTLKIQPAKLEDSAVYLCASRSLGLAGGNTDTQYFGPGTRLTVL.

A few counts support this clonotype. The rearrangement uses TRBV20-1 and TRBJ2-1; TRBD2 matches 8 bases. The CDR3 length is 14 residues. V was pared by 2 bases and J by 6 bases, with 6 bases of the junction left unmatched. Germline V CDR1 and CDR2: DFQATT, SNEGSKA (reference sequence). The CDR3 reads CSARRAGGSNEQFF. In DNA, the CDR3 is TGCAGTGCTAGAAGGGCGGGAGGTTCCAATGAGCAGTTCTTC.

The chain uses TRBV27 and TRBJ2-3; D might be TRBD2 (5 bases). There are 16 residues in the CDR3. Per the germline V gene, CDR1 is MNHEY and CDR2 is SMNVEV (reference sequence). Deletions cut 3 bases from V and 4 bases from J, with 17 bases between. CDR3 amino acids: CASSLEGRTPPDTQYF. The CDR3, as DNA: TGTGCCAGCAGTTTGGAAGGACGGACTCCCCCAGATACGCAGTATTTT.

This clonotype came up a few times. The V call is TRBV12-3 or TRBV12-4, the J call TRBJ2-7; D might be TRBD1 (6 bases). V was clipped by 6 bases and J by 6 bases, with 18 bases between them. There are 14 residues in the CDR3. The CDR3 loop reads CASSYRAPRSEQYF. DNA for the CDR3: TGTGCCAGCAGCTACAGGGCGCCACGGAGCGAGCAGTACTTC.

The chain has TRBV5-1 and TRBJ2-5, with TRBD2 matching over 13 bases. V lost 4 bases, J lost 4 bases, and 7 bases stayed unmatched. The germline V gene has CDR1 SGHRS and CDR2 YFSETQ. The CDR3 is made up of 16 amino acids. In nucleotides, the CDR3 is TGCGCCAGCAGCACCTGGACTAGCGGGGGCCTAGAGACCCAGTACTTC. It codes for CASSTWTSGGLETQYF.

This clonotype was detected once. This sequence joins TRBV7-2 and TRBJ1-5; D is unclear. V lost 1 base to trimming and J lost 7 bases, with 8 bases between them. Germline V lookup: CDR1 SGHTA, CDR2 FQGNSA. The length of the CDR3 is 13 residues. DNA of the CDR3: TGTGCCAGCAGCTTAGGTTTGGCGCAGCCCCAGCATTTT. Amino acids: CASSLGLAQPQHF.

In its sample, this clonotype was seen many times. The gene calls are TRBV9 and TRBJ2-2; D is perhaps TRBD1 (6 bases). Germline CDR1 is SGDLS and CDR2 is YYNGEE. Trimming removed 4 bases at V and 2 bases at J, with 12 bases between. The CDR3 has 15 residues. CDR3 amino acids: CASSKGGHNTGELFF. CDR3 nucleotide sequence: TGTGCCAGCAGCAAAGGGGGACACAACACCGGGGAGCTGTTTTTT.

This clonotype was recorded at least ten times. The chain is built from TRBV28 and TRBJ1-5; perhaps TRBD1 as D (6 bases). Trimming pared 1 base from V and 7 bases from J, leaving 11 bases between. Germline values: CDR1 MDHEN, CDR2 SYDVKM. The CDR3 is 14 amino acids. In nucleotides, the CDR3 is TGTGCCAGCAGTTTATATGGGGGCTGGCAGCCCCAGCATTTT. It is translated as CASSLYGGWQPQHF.

This clonotype was detected many times. The chain joins TRBV7-2 to TRBJ2-3; 8 positions agree with TRBD1. Looked up from germline, CDR1 is SGHTA and CDR2 is FQGNSA. Trimming took 7 bases from V and 3 from J; bases not matched to a gene: 12. This CDR3 is 16 amino acids long. Here the CDR3 DNA reads TGTGCCAGCACCCCCCAGGGGGCGGGGCTGACAGATACGCAGTATTTT. It encodes CASTPQGAGLTDTQYF.

The rearrangement joins TRBV30 to TRBJ2-7; no clear D gene. This CDR3 region has 12 residues. Germline V gives CDR1 GTSNPN, CDR2 SVGIG (reference sequence). Trimming took off 2 bases at V and 3 bases at J, with 8 bases between the two ends. The CDR3 bases are TGTGCCTGGAGTTTTAAAGGCTACGAGCAGTACTTC. It is translated as CAWSFKGYEQYF.

At least ten counts were recorded for this clonotype. The chain employs TRBV5-5 and TRBJ2-1, with 7 bases identical to TRBD2. V gave up 0 bases and J gave up 7 bases; unmatched junction bases: 10. The CDR3 consists of 16 residues. CDR1 is SGHKS, CDR2 YYEKEE, per germline (reference sequence). The CDR3 coding sequence is TGTGCCAGCAGCTTGGCTAGCGGCATTTCGGGTAATGAGCAGTTCTTC. Its protein is CASSLASGISGNEQFF.

This clonotype has just a few counts. The V gene is TRBV15, the J gene TRBJ2-7; D uncertain. V lost 5 bases, J lost 1 base, and 9 bases lay in between. Germline lookup yields CDR1 LNHNV and CDR2 YYDKDF (reference sequence). The CDR3 spans 13 residues. CDR3 sequence (DNA): TGTGCCACCAGCGTCGCGTTATCCTACGAGCAGTACTTC. Protein sequence: CATSVALSYEQYF.

The chain employs TRBV24-1 and TRBJ2-3, with 8 bases identical to TRBD1. J was trimmed by 4 bases and V by 9 bases; bases with no gene match: 8. Germline loops: CDR1 KGHDR, CDR2 SFDVKD. The CDR3 loop spans 14 amino acids. The CDR3 protein is CATSQDRDSDTQYF. For the CDR3, the DNA is TGTGCCACCTCCCAGGACAGGGACTCAGATACGCAGTATTTT.

This clonotype was observed a handful of times. The CDR3 here is CSVVQGAQETQYF. The CDR3 DNA sequence: TGCAGCGTTGTACAGGGGGCACAAGAGACCCAGTACTTC. The chain employs TRBV29-1 and TRBJ2-5, with TRBD1 matching 9 bases. The germline V gene has CDR1 SQVTM and CDR2 ANQGSEA. J was trimmed by 2 bases and V by 4 bases; bases with no gene match: 2. The CDR3 contains 13 residues.

The gene calls are TRBV29-1 and TRBJ2-7; D is perhaps TRBD1 (6 bases). The V and J ends lost 6 bases and 2 bases respectively, with 17 bases between them. Germline V gene sequence: CDR1 SQVTM, CDR2 ANQGSEA. This CDR3 is 14 amino acids long. As DNA, the CDR3 is TGCAGCGTAGCCTCCGACAGGTCCCCCTACGAGCAGTACTTC. This translates into CSVASDRSPYEQYF.

Concerning this clonotype itself: A much larger clone lies a single base off, so this may be a read error. The V and J genes are TRBV5-1 and TRBJ1-1; perhaps TRBD1 as D (5 bases). The germline CDR1 and CDR2 sequences are SGHRS and YFSETQ. The length of the CDR3 is 14 residues. The CDR3 bases are TGCGCCAGCAGCTTGGCAGGGACGATCACTGACGCTTTCTTT. It is translated as CASSLAGTITDAFF.

This clonotype was seen many times. The genes are TRBV20-1 and TRBJ1-5; possibly TRBD1 for D (6 bases). Germline assignment: CDR1 DFQATT and CDR2 SNEGSKA (reference sequence). CDR3 length: 14 residues. V was pared by 6 bases and J by 0 bases, with 12 bases between. The CDR3, as DNA: TGCAGTGCCGGGACATTCCCTAGCAATCAGCCCCAGCATTTT. Protein: CSAGTFPSNQPQHF.

The chain is built from TRBV20-1 and TRBJ2-1; tentative D call: TRBD2 (7 bases). V gave up 5 bases and J gave up 1 base, with 15 bases separating them. Germline V lookup: CDR1 DFQATT, CDR2 SNEGSKA (reference sequence). This CDR3 comprises 15 residues. CDR3 DNA: TGCAGTGCTCGGGGGGCCAGGGAGTCCTACAATGAGCAGTTCTTC. It specifies CSARGARESYNEQFF.

This clonotype turned up a few times. The gene calls are TRBV10-3 and TRBJ2-5; perhaps D is TRBD1 or TRBD2 (5 bases each). Trimming stripped 5 bases from V and 1 base from J, with 11 bases between. Germline V gene sequence: CDR1 ENHRY, CDR2 SYGVKD. There are 14 residues in the CDR3. The CDR3, as DNA: TGTGCCATCAGTAATCCCGGGACCCAAGAGACCCAGTACTTC. Translation: CAISNPGTQETQYF.

This rearrangement joins TRBV20-1 to TRBJ1-1; 9 bases are shared with TRBD1. Unmatched junction bases numbered 15, after V lost 0 bases and J lost 4 bases. This CDR3 is 18 amino acids long. Germline V gene lookup returns CDR1 DFQATT and CDR2 SNEGSKA (reference sequence). The CDR3 DNA reads as TGCAGTGCTAGAGATAAGCTTCCCCGGGACAGGGTAGGCACTGAAGCTTTCTTT. Amino acid sequence: CSARDKLPRDRVGTEAFF.

The gene calls are TRBV4-2 and TRBJ2-4, with 9 nucleotides matching TRBD1. Germline V CDR1 and CDR2: LGHNA, YNFKEQ. The V gene end was trimmed by 0 bases and the J gene end by 6 bases; junction bases not matched to a gene: 6. The CDR3 contains 16 residues. The CDR3 region is CASSQDRGQGRNIQYF. For the CDR3, the DNA is TGTGCCAGCAGCCAAGATAGGGGACAGGGTAGAAACATTCAGTACTTC.